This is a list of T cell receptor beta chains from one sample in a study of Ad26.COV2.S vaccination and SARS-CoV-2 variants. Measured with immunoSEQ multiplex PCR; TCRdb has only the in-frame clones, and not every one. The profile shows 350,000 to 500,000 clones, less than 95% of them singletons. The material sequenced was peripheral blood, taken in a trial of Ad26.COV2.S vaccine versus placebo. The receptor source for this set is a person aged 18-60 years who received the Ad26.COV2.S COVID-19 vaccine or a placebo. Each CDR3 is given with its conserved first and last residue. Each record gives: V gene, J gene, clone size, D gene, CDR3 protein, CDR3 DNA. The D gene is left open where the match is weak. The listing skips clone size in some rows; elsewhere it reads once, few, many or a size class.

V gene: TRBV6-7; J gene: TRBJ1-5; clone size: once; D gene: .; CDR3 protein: CASSYSGPNQPQHF; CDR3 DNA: TGTGCCAGCAGTTACTCGGGACCCAATCAGCCCCAGCATTTT
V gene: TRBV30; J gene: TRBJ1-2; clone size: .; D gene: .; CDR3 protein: CAWSETIEGYTF; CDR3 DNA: TGTGCCTGGAGTGAAACGATTGAGGGCTACACCTTC
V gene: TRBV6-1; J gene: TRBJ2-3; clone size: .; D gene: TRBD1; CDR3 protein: CASSDWTGGLDTQYF; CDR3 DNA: TGTGCCAGCAGTGATTGGACAGGGGGTTTAGATACGCAGTATTTT
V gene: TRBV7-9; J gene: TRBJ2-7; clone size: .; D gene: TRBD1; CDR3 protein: CASSAGTGGNTYEQYF; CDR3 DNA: TGTGCCAGCAGCGCCGGAACAGGGGGGAATACCTACGAGCAGTACTTC
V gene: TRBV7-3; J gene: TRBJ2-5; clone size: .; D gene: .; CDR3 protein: CASSLTVQGRETQYF; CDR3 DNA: TGTGCCAGCAGCTTAACGGTACAGGGGAGGGAGACCCAGTACTTC
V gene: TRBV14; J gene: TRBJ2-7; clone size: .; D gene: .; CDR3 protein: CASSYLGILEQYF; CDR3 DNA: TGTGCCAGCAGCTACCTGGGAATTCTGGAGCAGTACTTC
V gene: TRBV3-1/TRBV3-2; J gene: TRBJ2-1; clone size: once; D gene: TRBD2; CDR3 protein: CASSQILAGVYNEQFF; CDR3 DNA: TGTGCCAGCAGTCAAATTCTAGCGGGAGTTTACAATGAGCAGTTCTTC
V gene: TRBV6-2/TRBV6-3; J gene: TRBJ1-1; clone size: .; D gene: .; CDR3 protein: CASSYSRTASNTEAFF; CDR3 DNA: TGTGCCAGCAGTTACTCGCGGACGGCGAGCAACACTGAAGCTTTCTTT
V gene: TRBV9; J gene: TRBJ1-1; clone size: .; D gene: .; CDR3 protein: CASSVVGFGVNTEAFF; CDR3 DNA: TGTGCCAGCAGCGTAGTAGGGTTCGGGGTGAACACTGAAGCTTTCTTT
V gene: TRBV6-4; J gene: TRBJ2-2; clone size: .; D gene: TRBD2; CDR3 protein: CASSALAGDPGELFF; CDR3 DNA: TGTGCCAGCAGCGCACTAGCGGGAGATCCCGGGGAGCTGTTTTTT
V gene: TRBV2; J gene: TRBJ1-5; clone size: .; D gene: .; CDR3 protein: CASNMDSNQPQHF; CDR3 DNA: TGTGCCAGCAATATGGACAGCAATCAGCCCCAGCATTTT
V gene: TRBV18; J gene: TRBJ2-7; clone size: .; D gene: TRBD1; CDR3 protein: CASSPEDRGYEQYF; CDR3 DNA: TGTGCCAGCTCACCTGAGGACAGGGGGTACGAGCAGTACTTC
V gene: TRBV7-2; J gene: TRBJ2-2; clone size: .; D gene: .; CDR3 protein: CASSLDLSGLGTGELFF; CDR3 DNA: TGTGCCAGCAGCTTAGACCTCTCCGGTTTGGGAACCGGGGAGCTGTTTTTT
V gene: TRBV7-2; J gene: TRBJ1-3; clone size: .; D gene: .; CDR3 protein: CASSLGGGNTIYF; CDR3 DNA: TGTGCCAGCAGCTTAGGGGGTGGAAACACCATATATTTT
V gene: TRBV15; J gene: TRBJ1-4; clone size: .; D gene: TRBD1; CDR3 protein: CATSRDQGVRRDEKLFF; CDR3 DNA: TGTGCCACCAGCAGGGATCAGGGGGTGCGCCGGGACGAAAAACTGTTTTTT
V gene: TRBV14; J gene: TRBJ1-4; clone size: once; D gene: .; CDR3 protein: CASSQVRGTEKLFF; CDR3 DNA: TGTGCCAGCAGCCAAGTTAGGGGAACTGAAAAACTGTTTTTT
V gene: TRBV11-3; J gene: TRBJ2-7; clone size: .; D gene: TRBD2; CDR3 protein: CASSPSGSSYEQYF; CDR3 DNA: TGTGCCAGCAGTCCTAGCGGAAGCTCCTACGAGCAGTACTTC
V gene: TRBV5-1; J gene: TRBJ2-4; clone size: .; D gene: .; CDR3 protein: CASSLAGYKNIQYF; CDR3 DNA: TGCGCCAGCAGCTTGGCCGGCTACAAAAACATTCAGTACTTC
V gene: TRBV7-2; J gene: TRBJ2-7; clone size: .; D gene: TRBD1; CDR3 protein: CASSSTDRGYEQYF; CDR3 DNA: TGTGCCAGCAGTTCTACGGACAGGGGCTACGAGCAGTACTTC
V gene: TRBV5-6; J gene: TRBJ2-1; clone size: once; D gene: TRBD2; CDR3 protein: CASSARLAGNNEQFF; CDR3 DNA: TGTGCCAGCAGCGCGAGACTAGCGGGCAACAATGAGCAGTTCTTC
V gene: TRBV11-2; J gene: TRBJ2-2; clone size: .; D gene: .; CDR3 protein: CASSLAKTSKNTGELFF; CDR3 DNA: TGTGCCAGCAGCTTAGCCAAAACTAGCAAGAACACCGGGGAGCTGTTTTTT
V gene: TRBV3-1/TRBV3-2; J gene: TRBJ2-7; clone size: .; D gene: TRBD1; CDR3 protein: CASARRGQYEQYF; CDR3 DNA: TGTGCCAGCGCCCGCAGGGGGCAATACGAGCAGTACTTC
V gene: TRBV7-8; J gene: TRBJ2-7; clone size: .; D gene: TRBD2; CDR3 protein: CASSRSGRDDEQYF; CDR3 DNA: TGTGCCAGCAGTCGTAGCGGGAGGGACGACGAGCAGTACTTC
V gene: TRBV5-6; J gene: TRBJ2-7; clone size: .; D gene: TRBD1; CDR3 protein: CASSTQAGGADDGYEQYF; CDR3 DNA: TGTGCCAGCAGCACTCAGGCAGGGGGCGCTGATGATGGCTACGAGCAGTACTTC
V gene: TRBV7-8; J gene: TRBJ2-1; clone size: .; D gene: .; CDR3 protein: CASSLISALRGNEQFF; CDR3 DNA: TGTGCCAGCAGCTTAATTTCAGCCCTACGAGGGAATGAGCAGTTCTTC
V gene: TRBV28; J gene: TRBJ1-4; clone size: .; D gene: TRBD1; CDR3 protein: CASSPRQGSTNEKLFF; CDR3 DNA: TGTGCCAGCAGTCCGCGACAGGGGAGTACTAATGAAAAACTGTTTTTT
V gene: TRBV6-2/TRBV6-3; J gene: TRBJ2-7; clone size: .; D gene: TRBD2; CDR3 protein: CASSHFGTSGRSYEQYF; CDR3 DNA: TGTGCCAGCAGTCATTTCGGGACTAGCGGGAGGTCCTACGAGCAGTACTTC
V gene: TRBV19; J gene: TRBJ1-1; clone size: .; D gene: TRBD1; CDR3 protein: CASSRYGDRDPEAFF; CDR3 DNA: TGTGCCAGTAGTAGATATGGGGACAGGGACCCTGAAGCTTTCTTT
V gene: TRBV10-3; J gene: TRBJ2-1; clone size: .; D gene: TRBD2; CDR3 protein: CAIAGEDEQFF; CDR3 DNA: TGTGCCATAGCGGGAGAAGACGAGCAGTTCTTC
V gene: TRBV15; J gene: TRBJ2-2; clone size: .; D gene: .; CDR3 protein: CATSRDLAGLTGELFF; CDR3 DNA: TGTGCCACCAGCAGAGATCTCGCGGGACTGACCGGGGAGCTGTTTTTT
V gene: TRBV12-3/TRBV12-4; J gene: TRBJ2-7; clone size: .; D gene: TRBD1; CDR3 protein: CASSLRQGTEQYF; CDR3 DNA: TGTGCCAGCAGTTTACGACAGGGGACCGAGCAGTACTTC
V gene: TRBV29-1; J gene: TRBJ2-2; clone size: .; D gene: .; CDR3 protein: CSVEFPSRSREKFF; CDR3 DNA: TGCAGCGTTGAATTTCCTAGTAGATCCCGTGAAAAGTTTTTT
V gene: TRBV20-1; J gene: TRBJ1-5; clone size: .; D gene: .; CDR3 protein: CSASFGASNQPQHF; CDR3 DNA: TGCAGTGCTAGTTTTGGGGCAAGCAATCAGCCCCAGCATTTT
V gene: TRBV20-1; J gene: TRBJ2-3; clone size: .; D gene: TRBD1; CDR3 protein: CSASQGAQGSGTDTQYF; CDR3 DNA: TGCAGTGCTAGTCAGGGGGCCCAGGGGTCCGGCACAGATACGCAGTATTTT
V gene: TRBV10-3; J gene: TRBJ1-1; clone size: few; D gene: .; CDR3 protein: CAVGDGNTEAFF; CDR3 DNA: TGTGCCGTCGGGGACGGGAACACTGAAGCTTTCTTT
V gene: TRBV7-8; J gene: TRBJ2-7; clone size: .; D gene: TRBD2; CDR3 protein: CASSPRAGGAGETYEQYF; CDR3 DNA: TGTGCCAGCAGCCCGCGCGCGGGGGGGGCAGGGGAAACCTACGAGCAGTACTTC
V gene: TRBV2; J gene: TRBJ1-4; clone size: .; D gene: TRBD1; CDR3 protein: CARNRGVGEKLFF; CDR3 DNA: TGTGCCAGAAACAGGGGAGTAGGAGAAAAACTGTTTTTT
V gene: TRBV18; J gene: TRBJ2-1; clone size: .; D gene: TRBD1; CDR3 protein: CASSPRTGTYNEQFF; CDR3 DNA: TGTGCCAGCTCACCTAGGACAGGAACCTACAATGAGCAGTTCTTC
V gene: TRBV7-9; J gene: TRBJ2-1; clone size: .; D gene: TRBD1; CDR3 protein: CASSPRDRYNEQFF; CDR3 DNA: TGTGCCAGCAGCCCCAGGGACAGGTACAATGAGCAGTTCTTC
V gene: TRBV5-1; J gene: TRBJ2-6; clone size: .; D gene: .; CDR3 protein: CASSPRGGRANVLTF; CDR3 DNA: TGCGCCAGCAGCCCTAGGGGGGGCCGGGCCAACGTCCTGACTTTC
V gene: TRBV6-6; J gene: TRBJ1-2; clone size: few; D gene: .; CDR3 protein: CASTADSYGYTF; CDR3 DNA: TGTGCCAGCACCGCCGATTCCTATGGCTACACCTTC
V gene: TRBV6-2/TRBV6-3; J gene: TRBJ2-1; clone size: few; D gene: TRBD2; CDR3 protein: CASSYTLTSGEYNEQFF; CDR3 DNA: TGTGCCAGCAGTTACACCTTGACTAGCGGAGAATACAATGAGCAGTTCTTC